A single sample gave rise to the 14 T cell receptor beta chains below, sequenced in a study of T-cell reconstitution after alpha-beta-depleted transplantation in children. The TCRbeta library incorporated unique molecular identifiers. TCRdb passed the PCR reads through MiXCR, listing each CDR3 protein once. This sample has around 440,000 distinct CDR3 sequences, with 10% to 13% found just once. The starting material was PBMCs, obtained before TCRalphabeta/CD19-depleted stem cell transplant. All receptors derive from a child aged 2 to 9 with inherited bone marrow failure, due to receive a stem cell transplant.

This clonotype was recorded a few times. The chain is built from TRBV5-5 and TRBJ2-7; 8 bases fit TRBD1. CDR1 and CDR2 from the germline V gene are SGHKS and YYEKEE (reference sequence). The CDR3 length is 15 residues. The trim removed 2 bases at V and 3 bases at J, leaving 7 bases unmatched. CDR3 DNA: TGTGCCAGCAGCTTCTCCTGGGGACAGGACTACGAGCAGTACTTC. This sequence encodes CASSFSWGQDYEQYF.

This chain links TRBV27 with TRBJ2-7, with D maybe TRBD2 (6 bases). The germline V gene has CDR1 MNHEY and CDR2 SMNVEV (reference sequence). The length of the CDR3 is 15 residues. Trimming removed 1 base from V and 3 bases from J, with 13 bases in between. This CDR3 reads CASSLLSGADYEQYF. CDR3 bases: TGTGCCAGCAGTTTATTATCGGGAGCCGACTACGAGCAGTACTTC.

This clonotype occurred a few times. The CDR3 is CASSFTGTSGRGSEQYF. The CDR3 region has the DNA TGTGCCAGCAGCTTTACCGGGACTAGCGGGAGAGGGTCCGAGCAGTACTTC. V gene TRBV7-2 combines with J gene TRBJ2-7, with TRBD2 matching 14 bases. The CDR3 totals 17 residues. V shed 3 bases, J shed 6 bases, and the junction held 10 bases outside the gene matches. Germline V gives CDR1 SGHTA, CDR2 FQGNSA.

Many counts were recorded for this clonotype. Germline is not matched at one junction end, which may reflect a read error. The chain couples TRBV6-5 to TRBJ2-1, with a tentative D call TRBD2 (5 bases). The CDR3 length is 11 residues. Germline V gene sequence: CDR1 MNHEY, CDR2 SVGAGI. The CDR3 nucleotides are TGTGCCAGCAGTTACCCGGACTGGCGGGTCTTC. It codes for CASSYPDWRVF.

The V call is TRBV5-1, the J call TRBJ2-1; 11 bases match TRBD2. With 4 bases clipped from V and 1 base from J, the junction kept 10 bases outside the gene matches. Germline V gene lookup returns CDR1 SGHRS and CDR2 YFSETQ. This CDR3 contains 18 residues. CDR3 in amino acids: CASSRAATSGASYNEQFF. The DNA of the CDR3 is TGCGCCAGCAGCCGGGCGGCGACTAGCGGGGCATCCTACAATGAGCAGTTCTTC.

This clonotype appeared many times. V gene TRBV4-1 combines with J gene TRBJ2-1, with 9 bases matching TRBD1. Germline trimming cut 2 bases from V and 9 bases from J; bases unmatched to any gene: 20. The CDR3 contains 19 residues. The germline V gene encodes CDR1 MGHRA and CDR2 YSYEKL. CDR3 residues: CASSQFIKILRDRVGEQFF. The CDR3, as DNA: TGCGCCAGCAGCCAATTTATAAAGATACTCCGGGACAGGGTTGGTGAGCAGTTCTTC.

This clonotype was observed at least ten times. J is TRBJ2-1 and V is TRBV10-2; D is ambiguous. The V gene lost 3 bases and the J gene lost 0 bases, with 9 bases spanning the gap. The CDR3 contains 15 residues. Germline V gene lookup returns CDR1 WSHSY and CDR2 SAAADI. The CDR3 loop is CASSDEASSYNEQFF. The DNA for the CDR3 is TGCGCCAGCAGTGATGAAGCGAGCTCCTACAATGAGCAGTTCTTC.

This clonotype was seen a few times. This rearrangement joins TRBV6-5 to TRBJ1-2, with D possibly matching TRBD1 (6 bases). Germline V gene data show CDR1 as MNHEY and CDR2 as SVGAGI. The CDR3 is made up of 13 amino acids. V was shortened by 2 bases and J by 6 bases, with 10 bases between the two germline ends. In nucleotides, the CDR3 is TGTGCCAGCAGTTACCAAAGGACAGATGGCTACACCTTC. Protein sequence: CASSYQRTDGYTF.

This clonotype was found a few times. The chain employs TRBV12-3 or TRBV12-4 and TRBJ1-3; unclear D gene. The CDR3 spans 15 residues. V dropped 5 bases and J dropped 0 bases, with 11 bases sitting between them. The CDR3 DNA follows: TGTGCCAGCAGTCGAGATGGGATCTCTGGAAACACCATATATTTT. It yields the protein CASSRDGISGNTIYF.

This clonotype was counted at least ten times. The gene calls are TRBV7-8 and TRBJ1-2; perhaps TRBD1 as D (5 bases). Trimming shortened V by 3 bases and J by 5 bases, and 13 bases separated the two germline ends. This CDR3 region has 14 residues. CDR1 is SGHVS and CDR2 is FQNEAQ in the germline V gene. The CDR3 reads CASSLNGGQYGYTF. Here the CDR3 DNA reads TGTGCCAGCAGCTTGAATGGGGGTCAGTATGGCTACACCTTC.

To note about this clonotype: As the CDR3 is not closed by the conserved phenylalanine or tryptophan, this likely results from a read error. The CDR3 sequence is CASSFGQATYEQYL. Written as DNA, the CDR3 is TGCGCCAGCAGCTTCGGACAGGCCACCTACGAGCAGTACCTC. The J gene is TRBJ2-7, the V gene TRBV5-1; 7 bases line up with TRBD1. This CDR3 contains 14 residues. V was pared by 2 bases and J by 2 bases, with 4 bases of the junction left unmatched. Germline CDR1 is SGHRS and CDR2 is YFSETQ.

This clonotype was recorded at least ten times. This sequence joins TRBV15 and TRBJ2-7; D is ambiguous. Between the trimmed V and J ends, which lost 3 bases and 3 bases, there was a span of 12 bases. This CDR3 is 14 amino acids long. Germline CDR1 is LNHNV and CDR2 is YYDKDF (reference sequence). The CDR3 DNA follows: TGTGCCACCAGCAGCCACCCCCCAGTCTACGAGCAGTACTTC. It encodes CATSSHPPVYEQYF.

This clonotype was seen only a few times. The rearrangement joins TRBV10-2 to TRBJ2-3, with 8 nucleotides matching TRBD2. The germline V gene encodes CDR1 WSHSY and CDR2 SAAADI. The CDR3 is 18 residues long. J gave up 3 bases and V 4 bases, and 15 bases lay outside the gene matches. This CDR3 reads CASSVFGVAGPPTDTQYF. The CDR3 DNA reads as TGCGCCAGCAGTGTCTTTGGGGTAGCGGGACCACCGACAGATACGCAGTATTTT.

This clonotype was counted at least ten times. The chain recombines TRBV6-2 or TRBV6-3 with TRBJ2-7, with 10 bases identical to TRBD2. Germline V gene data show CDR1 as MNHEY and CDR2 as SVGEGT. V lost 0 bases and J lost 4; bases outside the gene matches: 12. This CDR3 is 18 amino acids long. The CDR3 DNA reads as TGTGCCAGCAGTTACTCCAGCCGTGTTGGAGCGGGAGGGTACGAGCAGTACTTC. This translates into CASSYSSRVGAGGYEQYF.